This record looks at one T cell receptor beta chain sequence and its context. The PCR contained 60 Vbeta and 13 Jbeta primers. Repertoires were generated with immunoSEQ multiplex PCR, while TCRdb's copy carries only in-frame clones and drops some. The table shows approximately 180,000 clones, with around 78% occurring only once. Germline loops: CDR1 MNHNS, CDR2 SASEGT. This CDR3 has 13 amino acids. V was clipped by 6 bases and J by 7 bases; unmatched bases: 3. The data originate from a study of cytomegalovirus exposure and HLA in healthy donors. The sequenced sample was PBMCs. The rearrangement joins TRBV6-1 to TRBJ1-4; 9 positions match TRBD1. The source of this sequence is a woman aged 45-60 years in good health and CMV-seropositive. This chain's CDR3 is CASRGQGTEKLFF. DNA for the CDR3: TGTGCCAGCAGGGGACAGGGCACTGAAAAACTGTTTTTT.